This T cell receptor (beta chain) was found in a study of chemoradiotherapy in HPV16-positive cancers. Whole-study findings and limits: HPV-specific T cells were functionally defined from only two HPV16-positive patients. Candidate HPV-specific clones and E7-related TCR motifs grew in tumor during treatment.

This clone was detected a few times. The antigen remains unidentified. Repeated repertoire sampling spanned the course of chemoradiotherapy. Clones were sequenced by immunoSEQ multiplex PCR, and TCRdb holds only the in-frame ones, with some missing. Here the sample spans 5,000 to 8,000 clones, 65% to 90% being singletons. Unmatched junction bases numbered 2, after V lost 5 bases and J lost 2 bases. The CDR3 has 13 amino acids. Germline loops: CDR1 SNHLY, CDR2 FYNNEI. V usage is TRBV2 and J usage is TRBJ1-2; 7 bases map to TRBD1. Material: tumor tissue, obtained from a patient who underwent chemoradiotherapy. This TCR derives from a human donor with HPV-associated anogenital cancer. CDR3 DNA: TGTGCCAGCAGTAAACAGGGGAACTATGGCTACACCTTC. The encoded protein is CASSKQGNYGYTF.